Listed here are 15 T cell receptor beta chains from one sample, sequenced in a study of blood T cell repertoires in COVID-19. Assay used: immunoSEQ multiplex PCR; TCRdb lists only in-frame clones, some missing. There are about 52,000 clones in the sample; about 90% occur only once, and around 3% lies in the top ten. Sequencing used peripheral blood. These receptors came from a human donor in a cohort sampled during active COVID-19.

The chain combines TRBV5-4 with TRBJ2-7, with TRBD2 matching 14 bases. Germline V gene sequence: CDR1 SGHNT, CDR2 YYREEE (reference sequence). CDR3 size: 16 residues. The V segment lost 4 bases and the J segment 4 bases; nucleotides outside the gene matches: 7. CDR3 nucleotides: TGTGCCAGCAGCGATGAAGGGACTAGCGGGAGATACGAGCAGTACTTC. It specifies CASSDEGTSGRYEQYF.

This rearrangement joins TRBV7-9 to TRBJ1-2; no clear D. Germline V gives CDR1 SEHNR, CDR2 FQNEAQ (reference sequence). V lost 1 base and J 6 bases, leaving 9 bases between the germline ends. CDR3 size: 13 residues. CDR3 bases: TGTGCCAGCAGCTTAGGGTTGAGCGATGGCTACACCTTC. Translated, it gives CASSLGLSDGYTF.

The chain employs TRBV4-2 and TRBJ2-1; 13 nucleotides agree with TRBD2. The CDR3 runs to 19 residues. Germline loops: CDR1 LGHNA, CDR2 YNFKEQ. Trimming removed 3 bases from V and 8 bases from J; junction bases left unmatched: 16. As DNA, the CDR3 is TGTGCCAGCAGCCAGGACACTAGCGGGAGGGCCTCGGATCCATATGAGCAGTTCTTC. Translating it yields CASSQDTSGRASDPYEQFF.

The chain is built from TRBV6-2 or TRBV6-3 and TRBJ2-7; possibly TRBD1 for D (6 bases). In germline, CDR1 is MNHEY, CDR2 SVGEGT. The CDR3 sequence is 15 residues long. V lost 1 base and J lost 3, with 13 bases in between. The CDR3, as DNA: TGTGCCAGCAGTTACTTTGGACAGACCTTCTACGAGCAGTACTTC. Translating gives CASSYFGQTFYEQYF.

This clone was counted a single time. The chain is built from TRBV6-5 and TRBJ1-5, with D possibly being TRBD1 (5 bases). Trimming cost V 6 bases and J 0 bases, with 12 bases left between them. The germline CDR1 and CDR2 sequences are MNHEY and SVGAGI. This CDR3 comprises 15 residues. In DNA form, the CDR3 reads TGTGCCAGCAGCCGACAGCGAAATAGCAATCAGCCCCAGCATTTT. It translates to CASSRQRNSNQPQHF.

The chain links TRBV2 to TRBJ1-5; 10 nucleotides align to TRBD1. Germline CDR1 reads SNHLY; CDR2 reads FYNNEI. Losses at the gene ends were 7 bases for V and 3 bases for J; bases not matched to a gene: 6. This CDR3 is built from 15 residues. The CDR3 DNA reads TGTGCCAGCATGCGCGGGACAGGGGTCAATCAGCCCCAGCATTTT. Translation: CASMRGTGVNQPQHF. The full variable domain, with the rest looked up from reference TRBV2 and TRBJ1-5, is EPEVTQTPSHQVTQMGQEVILRCVPISNHLYFYWYRQILGQKVEFLVSFYNNEISEKSEIFDDQFSVERPDGSNFTLKIRSTKLEDSAMYFCASMRGTGVNQPQHFGDGTRLSIL.

The genes are TRBV30 and TRBJ2-7, with D perhaps matching TRBD1 (5 bases). Germline CDR1 and CDR2: GTSNPN and SVGIG (reference sequence). The CDR3 contains 13 residues. The ends were cut back, 3 bases at V and 1 base at J, with 10 bases in the middle. CDR3 sequence (DNA): TGTGCCTGGAGGGGGCCGGGTTCCTACGAGCAGTACTTC. It encodes CAWRGPGSYEQYF.

The chain is built from TRBV19 and TRBJ2-5, with a possible D match to TRBD2 (5 bases). Trimming took off 3 bases at V and 5 bases at J, with 10 bases between the two ends. CDR1 and CDR2 (germline): LNHDA, SQIVND (reference sequence). The CDR3 runs to 13 residues. This chain's CDR3 is CASSIRTGETQYF. Here the CDR3 DNA reads TGTGCCAGTAGTATTCGAACGGGGGAGACCCAGTACTTC.

The V gene is TRBV7-9, the J gene TRBJ2-7; no definite D call. The germline V gene encodes CDR1 SEHNR and CDR2 FQNEAQ (reference sequence). The V end was cut by 2 bases, the J end by 5 bases, with 13 bases between. The CDR3 has 14 residues. Written as DNA, the CDR3 is TGTGCCAGCAGCTTAATGGCAGGCAGCCACGAGCAGTACTTC. This sequence encodes CASSLMAGSHEQYF.

The V and J genes are TRBV18 and TRBJ2-7; 9 bases line up with TRBD1. Looked up from germline, CDR1 is KGHSH and CDR2 is LQKENI. The CDR3 spans 15 residues. V shed 5 bases, J shed 1 base, and the junction held 6 bases outside the gene matches. The CDR3 DNA sequence: TGTGCCAGCTCAGCCGGACAGGGGTATTCCTACGAGCAGTACTTC. Amino acids: CASSAGQGYSYEQYF.

This chain links TRBV18 with TRBJ1-2; D gene uncertain. Germline assignment: CDR1 KGHSH and CDR2 LQKENI. Trimming removed 3 bases from V and 4 bases from J, with 12 bases in between. The CDR3 covers 14 residues. The CDR3 protein is CASSPLRETYGYTF. The CDR3 nucleotides read TGTGCCAGCTCACCTTTGCGGGAGACCTATGGCTACACCTTC.

The CDR3 region has the DNA TGTGCCAGCAGTTTCCTCTACGAGCAGTACTTC. Its protein product is CASSFLYEQYF. This chain connects TRBV27 to TRBJ2-7; no definite D call. Trimming pared 3 bases from V and 3 bases from J, leaving 3 bases between. CDR1 and CDR2 from the germline V gene are MNHEY and SMNVEV (reference sequence). This CDR3 has 11 residues.

The rearrangement uses TRBV5-1 and TRBJ1-1, with D hard to call. Germline V CDR1 and CDR2: SGHRS, YFSETQ. The CDR3 consists of 13 residues. V lost 0 bases, J lost 6 bases, and 9 bases lay in between. The CDR3, as DNA: TGCGCCAGCAGCTTGGTCCCATACTCTGAAGCTTTCTTT. Translated, it gives CASSLVPYSEAFF. Filled out from reference TRBV5-1 and TRBJ1-1, the complete variable domain reads KAGVTQTPRYLIKTRGQQVTLSCSPISGHRSVSWYQQTPGQGLQFLFEYFSETQRNKGNFPGRFSGRQFSNSRSEMNVSTLELGDSALYLCASSLVPYSEAFFGQGTRLTVV.

V usage is TRBV9 and J usage is TRBJ2-7, with a weak D call TRBD2 (6 bases). CDR1 is SGDLS and CDR2 is YYNGEE in the germline V gene. V lost 0 bases and J lost 2, with 12 bases in between. This CDR3 is built from 15 residues. CDR3 coding DNA: TGTGCCAGCAGCGTAGAGGTGGGAGGCACCTACGAGCAGTACTTC. Protein sequence: CASSVEVGGTYEQYF.

The chain recombines TRBV27 with TRBJ1-6; the match to TRBD1 covers 9 bases. This CDR3 region has 18 residues. Losses at the gene ends were 0 bases for V and 9 bases for J; bases not matched to a gene: 12. CDR1 is MNHEY, CDR2 SMNVEV, per germline (reference sequence). The CDR3 DNA reads TGTGCCAGCAGTTTATCGAAGGGGACAGGGACTCCGAGTTCACCCCTCCACTTT. Protein: CASSLSKGTGTPSSPLHF.